The rows below give T cell receptor beta chains drawn from one sample of a study of radiotherapy plus CTLA-4 blockade in lung cancer. TCRdb's table, derived via immunoSEQ multiplex PCR, lists solely in-frame clones and lacks some. The table shows 11,000 to 15,000 clones, with around 87% occurring only once. The sample here was peripheral blood, taken from a patient treated with radiotherapy plus ipilimumab. The origin of the receptors is a human donor with non-small cell lung cancer that progressed on radiotherapy plus ipilimumab. Some clones in this sample may be carry-over from other donors' samples. CDR3s include the opening cysteine and the closing phenylalanine or tryptophan. Fields, in order: J gene, V gene, CDR3 protein.

TRBJ2-3,TRBV5-6,CASSPLAGVTDTQYF
TRBJ2-3,TRBV7-3,CASSPSISLLAASTDTQYF
TRBJ2-6,TRBV29-1,CSASMSWGHGANVLTF
TRBJ2-3,TRBV5-1,CASVRGGSTDTQYF
TRBJ2-7,TRBV6-1,CASSETLGTGGLYEQYF
TRBJ2-4,TRBV14,CASSQGAIQYF
TRBJ2-1,TRBV4-2,CASSQDPQGSYNEQFF
TRBJ2-7,TRBV2,CASSEARLAGEGEQYF
TRBJ2-7,TRBV21-1,CASKGQRSYEQYF
TRBJ1-1,TRBV9,CASSPLEVTEAFF
TRBJ2-3,TRBV7-9,CASSSGTSDSDTQYF
TRBJ2-1,TRBV11-3,CASSLGNRGGSYNEQFF
TRBJ2-1,TRBV19,CASSIDPGEQFF
TRBJ1-1,TRBV18,CASSLPSTGRTEAFF
TRBJ2-7,TRBV7-2,CASSPGPSPYEQYF
TRBJ2-7,TRBV28,CATNDRSYEQYF
TRBJ1-2,TRBV19,CASSRQGSSYGYTF
TRBJ2-1,TRBV7-2,CASSLLNNFNEQFF
TRBJ1-2,TRBV19,CASRTGGGGYTF
TRBJ2-1,TRBV21-1,CASSKCDGPSRNEQFF
TRBJ2-1,TRBV10-3,CAISDPESSGGQGNEQFF
TRBJ2-5,TRBV29-1,CSVRTGREETQYF
TRBJ2-1,TRBV7-8,CASSLRGREQFF
TRBJ2-1,TRBV9,CASSATGTTYNEQFF
.,TRBV27,CASSLSWGLNYEQYF
TRBJ2-5,TRBV11-1,CATQRGAWETQYF
TRBJ1-2,TRBV4-1,CASSHSDRGRIHGYTF
TRBJ2-2,TRBV6-1,CASSESGLAGGDTGELFF
TRBJ2-2,TRBV5-1,CASSRGLRDTGELFF
TRBJ2-7,TRBV28,CASSFHVEQYF
TRBJ1-2,TRBV7-2,CASSLGTGPYGYTF
TRBJ2-7,TRBV5-1,CASSLLMSSSYEQYF
TRBJ2-7,TRBV18,CASSPPGQGFYEQYF
TRBJ1-4,TRBV5-1,CASSLGTRDSGEKLFF
TRBJ1-6,TRBV19,CASSIAIVDRDNSPLHF
TRBJ2-5,TRBV2,CASSEDPGLQETQYF
TRBJ1-4,TRBV11-2,CASSLVGTEEKLFF
TRBJ1-3,TRBV5-1,CASSLQGSGNTIYF
TRBJ1-3,TRBV18,CASSPSGKGNTIYF
TRBJ2-7,TRBV6-5,CASRAGLVAYEQYF
TRBJ2-7,TRBV29-1,CSVGYRGTYEQYF
TRBJ1-1,TRBV4-1,CASSHLGQGLSEAFF
TRBJ2-7,TRBV10-3,CAISDIGVGSYEQYF
TRBJ2-1,TRBV19,CASSIRGAGGLYNEQFF
TRBJ2-7,TRBV6-1,CASSTSGALIYEQYF
TRBJ2-3,TRBV6-5,CASSYSQRRDTQYF